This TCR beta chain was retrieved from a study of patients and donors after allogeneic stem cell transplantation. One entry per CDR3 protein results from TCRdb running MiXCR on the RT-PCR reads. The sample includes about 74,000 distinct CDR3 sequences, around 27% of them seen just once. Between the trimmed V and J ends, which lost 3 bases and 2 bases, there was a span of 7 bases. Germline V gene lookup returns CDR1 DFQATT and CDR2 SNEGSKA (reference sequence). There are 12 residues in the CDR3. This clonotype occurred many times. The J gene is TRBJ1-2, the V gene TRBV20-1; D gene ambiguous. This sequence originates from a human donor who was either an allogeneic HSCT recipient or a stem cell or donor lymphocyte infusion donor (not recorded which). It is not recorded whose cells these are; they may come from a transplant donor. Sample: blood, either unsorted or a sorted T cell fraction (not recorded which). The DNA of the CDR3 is TGCAGTGCTAGTAGGCCCAACTATGGCTACACCTTC. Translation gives CSASRPNYGYTF.